What follows is one TCR beta chain and its context. Its antigen is unknown. Base quality data are lacking; no much larger clone is found one base away. This entry belongs to a study of control samples from healthy donors and cancer patients (TCRdb year 2020). To prepare the library, the immunoSEQ multiplex PCR assay was applied. Not all clones reach the TCRdb copy of this immuneACCESS table, which keeps in-frame sequences only. Checked studies attribute under half of the gap to unresolved V genes and leave the rest unexplained. The sample contains 100,000 to 120,000 clones, approximately 88% of them found a single time. The ten largest clones represent 3.7% of the sample. Sequenced sample: PBMCs. The TCR was taken from a woman in her fifties or sixties with lung cancer.

The bases read TGTGCCAGCAGCTCGGGGGGAAGAAACACTGAAGCTTTCTTT. This sequence encodes CASSSGGRNTEAFF. This chain is built from TRBV5-6 and TRBJ1-1, and perhaps TRBD1 as D gene, on 5 matching bases. Its CDR3 holds 14 amino acids, cysteine through phenylalanine. Only the CDR3 region is kept as DNA, spanning 42 bases read in frame from base 1. The V and J ends are trimmed by 3 bases and 2 bases, leaving 11 bases between them. As encoded in the germline V gene, CDR1 is SGHDT while CDR2 is YYEEEE.